This T cell receptor beta chain originates from a study of T cells expressing NK-cell markers. For the study at large: The authors derived TCR beta repertoires from sorted CD3+CD56+NKG2C+, CD3+CD56+NKG2C- and CD3+CD56-NKG2C+ T cells.

Whole-study results and caveats: NKG2C+ dominant clonotypes from 5 to 7 donors made up roughly 1.0-8% of CD8+ T cells.

From the 5' RACE reads, TCRdb lists one entry per CDR3 protein and no DNA. The sample yields 550,000 to 600,000 distinct CDR3 sequences, of which the top ten take up approximately 4%. Remarks on this clonotype: Its matching antigen is unknown.

The CDR3 loop spans 14 amino acids. Per the germline V gene, CDR1 is MNHEY and CDR2 is SVGAGI. The source of this sequence is a man aged 18 to 30 in good health. The J gene is TRBJ1-2, the V gene TRBV6-5; with no DNA, the TCRdb D assignment of TRBD1 cannot be verified. The sample comprised blood T cells: a sorted CD56 or NKG2C T cell subset, CD4+ or CD8+ T cells, or bulk PBMC T cells (not recorded which). This CDR3 reads CASLPSVGGYGYTF.